A selection of T cell receptor beta chains follows, all from one sample in a study of early T cells in non-severe SARS-CoV-2 infection. Via MiXCR, TCRdb re-called the 5' RACE reads, giving one row per CDR3 protein. The sample has 60,000 or so distinct CDR3 sequences, over 7% seen once. Sequenced sample: whole blood. Source of these receptors: an adult who was a healthcare worker with PCR-confirmed SARS-CoV-2 infection or an uninfected control (not recorded which). CDR3s include the opening cysteine and the closing phenylalanine or tryptophan. Fields, in order: D gene, J gene, clone size, V gene, CDR3 protein, CDR3 DNA. The D gene is left open where the match is weak. Only some rows state a clone size, as once, few, many or a class for expanded clones.

>TRBD2|TRBJ2-5|few|TRBV7-9
CASSFAGGPKTQYF
TGTGCCAGCAGCTTTGCGGGGGGGCCCAAGACCCAGTACTTC
>NA|TRBJ2-7|many|TRBV7-9
CASSSSSYEQYF
TGTGCCAGCAGCTCAAGCTCCTACGAGCAGTACTTC
>TRBD2|TRBJ2-3|few|TRBV4-2
CASSQVVAGGTDTQYF
TGTGCCAGCAGCCAAGTGGTAGCGGGTGGGACAGATACGCAGTATTTT
>TRBD2|TRBJ2-7|many|TRBV10-2
CASTQTSGSFYEQYF
TGCGCCAGCACCCAGACTAGCGGTTCTTTCTACGAGCAGTACTTC
>NA|TRBJ2-1|many|TRBV6-4
CASYERHTDNEQFF
TGTGCCAGCTATGAAAGACATACAGACAATGAGCAGTTCTTC
>NA|TRBJ2-5|NA|TRBV18
CASSRAGWETQYF
TGTGCCAGCTCACGTGCGGGTTGGGAGACCCAGTACTTC
>NA|TRBJ1-3|many|TRBV11-2
CASSLGPLRNTIYF
TGTGCCAGCAGCTTAGGACCTTTGCGAAACACCATATATTTT
>NA|TRBJ2-1|NA|TRBV7-2
CASSSGILWDEQFF
TGTGCCAGCAGCTCCGGGATCCTCTGGGATGAGCAGTTCTTC
>TRBD1|TRBJ2-5|many|TRBV20-1
CSATTLGQQETQYF
TGCAGTGCTACGACATTGGGACAGCAAGAGACCCAGTACTTC
>NA|TRBJ2-3|NA|TRBV5-6
CASSLLGSGSTDTQYF
TGTGCCAGCAGCTTGTTGGGCAGTGGGAGCACAGATACGCAGTATTTT
>NA|TRBJ1-1|many|TRBV12-3/TRBV12-4
CASSSTSTEAFF
TGTGCCAGCAGTTCGACTTCCACTGAAGCTTTCTTT
>NA|TRBJ2-3|many|TRBV5-1
CASSRGTSTDTQYF
TGCGCCAGCAGCCGGGGGACTAGCACAGATACGCAGTATTTT
>NA|TRBJ1-2|many|TRBV7-8
CASSLVSRSYGYTF
TGTGCCAGCAGCTTAGTATCCCGGAGCTATGGCTACACCTTC
>TRBD2|TRBJ2-2|few|TRBV4-1
CASSQIAGGPTGELFF
TGCGCCAGCAGCCAAATAGCGGGGGGGCCCACCGGGGAGCTGTTTTTT
>NA|TRBJ2-7|NA|TRBV4-1
CASSQNSGAAYEQYF
TGCGCCAGCAGCCAAAATTCGGGGGCCGCCTACGAGCAGTACTTC
>NA|TRBJ2-7|few|TRBV7-8
CASSRRDNYYEQYF
TGTGCCAGCAGCCGAAGGGACAATTACTACGAGCAGTACTTC
>NA|TRBJ1-1|few|TRBV5-1
CASSLERGRTEAFF
TGCGCCAGCAGCTTGGAACGGGGGCGGACTGAAGCTTTCTTT
>TRBD1|TRBJ1-6|few|TRBV10-3
CAISESEEDRDDSPLHF
TGTGCCATCAGTGAGTCAGAGGAGGACAGGGATGATTCACCCCTCCACTTT
>NA|TRBJ1-1|NA|TRBV2
CARGEGETTMNTEAFF
TGTGCCAGGGGGGAAGGGGAGACCACCATGAACACTGAAGCTTTCTTT
>NA|TRBJ2-5|many|TRBV7-2
CASSQGAMETQYF
TGTGCCAGCAGCCAAGGTGCTATGGAGACCCAGTACTTC
>TRBD2|TRBJ2-3|NA|TRBV20-1
CSALGLAGGPDTQYF
TGCAGTGCACTGGGACTAGCGGGGGGGCCAGATACGCAGTATTTT
>NA|TRBJ1-1|few|TRBV7-9
CASTLAVGYTEAFF
TGTGCCAGCACCCTAGCAGTAGGGTACACTGAAGCTTTCTTT
>NA|TRBJ2-7|many|TRBV5-1
CASSLVAQGTSEQYF
TGCGCCAGCAGCTTGGTAGCACAGGGAACCTCCGAGCAGTACTTC
>NA|TRBJ2-7|few|TRBV20-1
CSARQGQTYEQYF
TGCAGTGCTAGACAAGGACAAACCTACGAGCAGTACTTC
>TRBD1|TRBJ2-1|few|TRBV5-6
CASRPGTGGAGSYNEQFF
TGTGCCAGCAGGCCCGGGACAGGGGGCGCTGGCTCCTACAATGAGCAGTTCTTC
>TRBD1|TRBJ1-4|few|TRBV12-3/TRBV12-4
CASSDREGDEKLFF
TGTGCCAGCAGTGACAGGGAAGGCGATGAAAAACTGTTTTTT
>TRBD2|TRBJ2-1|many|TRBV19
CASSINLAGTYNEQFF
TGTGCCAGTAGTATAAACCTAGCGGGGACCTACAATGAGCAGTTCTTC
>TRBD2|TRBJ2-1|NA|TRBV5-8
CASSPEGLAGNEQFF
TGTGCCAGCAGCCCCGAAGGACTAGCGGGGAATGAGCAGTTCTTC
>TRBD1|TRBJ2-5|NA|TRBV12-3/TRBV12-4
CASTLTGGGETQYF
TGTGCCAGCACTCTGACAGGGGGAGGAGAGACCCAGTACTTC
>NA|TRBJ1-1|many|TRBV12-3/TRBV12-4
CASSTRAALNTEAFF
TGTGCCAGCAGTACCCGGGCGGCCTTGAACACTGAAGCTTTCTTT
>TRBD2|TRBJ2-1|NA|TRBV25-1
CASSFRLADNEQFF
TGTGCCAGCAGTTTTCGACTAGCGGACAATGAGCAGTTCTTC
>NA|TRBJ1-1|many|TRBV29-1
CSVGGLRNTEAFF
TGCAGCGTGGGGGGACTCCGGAACACTGAAGCTTTCTTT